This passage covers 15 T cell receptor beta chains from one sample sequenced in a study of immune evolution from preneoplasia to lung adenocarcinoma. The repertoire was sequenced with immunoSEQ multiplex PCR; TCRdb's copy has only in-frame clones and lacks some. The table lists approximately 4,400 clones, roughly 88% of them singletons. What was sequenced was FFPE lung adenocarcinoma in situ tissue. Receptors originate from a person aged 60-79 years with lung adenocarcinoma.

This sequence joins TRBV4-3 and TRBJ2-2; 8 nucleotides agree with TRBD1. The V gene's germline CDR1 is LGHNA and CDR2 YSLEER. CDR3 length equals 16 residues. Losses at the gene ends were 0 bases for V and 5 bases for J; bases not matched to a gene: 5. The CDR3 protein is CASSQDRQGKTGELFF. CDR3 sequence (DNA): TGCGCCAGCAGCCAAGATCGACAGGGGAAAACCGGGGAGCTGTTTTTT.

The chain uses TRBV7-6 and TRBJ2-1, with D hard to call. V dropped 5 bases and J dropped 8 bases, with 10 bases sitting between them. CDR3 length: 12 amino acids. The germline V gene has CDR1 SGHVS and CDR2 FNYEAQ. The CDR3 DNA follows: TGTGCCAGCAGCAAGATCTTAGATGAGCAGTTCTTC. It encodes CASSKILDEQFF.

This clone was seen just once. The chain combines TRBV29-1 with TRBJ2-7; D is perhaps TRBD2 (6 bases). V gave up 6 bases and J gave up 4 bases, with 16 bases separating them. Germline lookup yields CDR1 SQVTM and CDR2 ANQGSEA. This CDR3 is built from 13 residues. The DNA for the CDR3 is TGCAGCGTATCCGGGGGACTGGGGTACGAGCAGTACTTC. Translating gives CSVSGGLGYEQYF.

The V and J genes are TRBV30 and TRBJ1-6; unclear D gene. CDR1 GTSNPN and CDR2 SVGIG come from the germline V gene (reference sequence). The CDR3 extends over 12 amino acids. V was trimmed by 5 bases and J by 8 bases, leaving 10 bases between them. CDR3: CAWGTEHSPLHF. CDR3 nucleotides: TGTGCCTGGGGCACCGAACATTCACCCCTCCACTTT.

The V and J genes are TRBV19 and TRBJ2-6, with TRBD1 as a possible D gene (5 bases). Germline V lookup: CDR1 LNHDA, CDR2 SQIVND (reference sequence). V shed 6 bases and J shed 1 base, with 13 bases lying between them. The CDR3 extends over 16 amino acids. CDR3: CASRGYRGSGANVLTF. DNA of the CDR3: TGTGCCAGTAGGGGGTATAGGGGTTCTGGGGCCAACGTCCTGACTTTC. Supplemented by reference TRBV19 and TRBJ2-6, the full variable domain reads DGGITQSPKYLFRKEGQNVTLSCEQNLNHDAMYWYRQDPGQGLRLIYYSQIVNDFQKGDIAEGYSVSREKKESFPLTVTSAQKNPTAFYLCASRGYRGSGANVLTFGAGSRLTVL.

CDR3 sequence: CASSLSSGVRYNEQFF. DNA of the CDR3: TGTGCCAGCAGTTTATCGAGCGGGGTAAGGTACAATGAGCAGTTCTTC. This chain links TRBV27 with TRBJ2-1; 7 nucleotides match TRBD2. The CDR3 totals 16 residues. Per the germline V gene, CDR1 is MNHEY and CDR2 is SMNVEV (reference sequence). The ends lost 0 bases at V and 4 bases at J; junction bases unmatched: 6.

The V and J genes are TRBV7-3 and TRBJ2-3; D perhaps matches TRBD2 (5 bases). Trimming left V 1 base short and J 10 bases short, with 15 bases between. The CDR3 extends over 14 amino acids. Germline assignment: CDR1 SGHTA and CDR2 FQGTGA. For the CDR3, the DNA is TGTGCCAGCAGCTTAAAGGACGGCGGGTTGGCGCAGTATTTT. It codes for CASSLKDGGLAQYF.

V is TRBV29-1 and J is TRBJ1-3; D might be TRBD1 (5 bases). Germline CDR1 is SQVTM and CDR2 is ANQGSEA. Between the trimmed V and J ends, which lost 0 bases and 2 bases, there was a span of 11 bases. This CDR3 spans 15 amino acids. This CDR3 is CSVEDRGTPGNTIYF. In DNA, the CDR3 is TGCAGCGTTGAAGATAGAGGGACCCCTGGAAACACCATATATTTT. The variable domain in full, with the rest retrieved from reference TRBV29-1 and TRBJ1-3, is SAVISQKPSRDICQRGTSLTIQCQVDSQVTMMFWYRQQPGQSLTLIATANQGSEATYESGFVIDKFPISRPNLTFSTLTVSNMSPEDSSIYLCSVEDRGTPGNTIYFGEGSWLTVV.

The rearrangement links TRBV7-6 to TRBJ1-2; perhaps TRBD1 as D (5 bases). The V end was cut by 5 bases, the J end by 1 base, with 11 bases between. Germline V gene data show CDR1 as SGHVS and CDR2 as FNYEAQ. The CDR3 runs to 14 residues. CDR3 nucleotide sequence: TGTGCCAGCAGCCAATGGACAATTAACTATGGCTACACCTTC. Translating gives CASSQWTINYGYTF.

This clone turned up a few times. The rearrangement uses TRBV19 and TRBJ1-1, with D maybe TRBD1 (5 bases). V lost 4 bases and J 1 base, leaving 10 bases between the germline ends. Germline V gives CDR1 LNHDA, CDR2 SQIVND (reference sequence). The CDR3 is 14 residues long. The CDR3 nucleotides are TGTGCCAGTAGTACGCGACAGTGGAACACTGAAGCTTTCTTT. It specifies CASSTRQWNTEAFF.

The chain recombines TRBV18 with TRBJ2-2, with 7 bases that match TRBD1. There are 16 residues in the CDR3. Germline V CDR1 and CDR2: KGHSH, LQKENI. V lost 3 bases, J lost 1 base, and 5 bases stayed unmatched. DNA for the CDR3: TGTGCCAGCTCACCCCGGTACAGGGGGAACACCGGGGAGCTGTTTTTT. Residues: CASSPRYRGNTGELFF. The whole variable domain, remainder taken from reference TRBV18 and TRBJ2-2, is NAGVMQNPRHLVRRRGQEARLRCSPMKGHSHVYWYRQLPEEGLKFMVYLQKENIIDESGMPKERFSAEFPKEGPSILRIQQVVRGDSAAYFCASSPRYRGNTGELFFGEGSRLTVL.

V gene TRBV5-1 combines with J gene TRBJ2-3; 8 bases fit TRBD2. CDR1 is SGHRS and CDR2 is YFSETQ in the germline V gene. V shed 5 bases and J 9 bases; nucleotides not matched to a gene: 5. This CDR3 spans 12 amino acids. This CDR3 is CASSPQRGTQYF. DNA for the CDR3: TGCGCCAGCAGTCCTCAGCGGGGGACGCAGTATTTT.

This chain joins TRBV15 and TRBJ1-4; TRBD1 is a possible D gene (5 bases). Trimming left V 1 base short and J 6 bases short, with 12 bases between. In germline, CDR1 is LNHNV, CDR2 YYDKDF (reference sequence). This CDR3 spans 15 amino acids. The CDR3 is CATSRGGSGDEKLFF. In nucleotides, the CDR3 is TGTGCCACCAGCAGAGGGGGGAGCGGAGATGAAAAACTGTTTTTT.

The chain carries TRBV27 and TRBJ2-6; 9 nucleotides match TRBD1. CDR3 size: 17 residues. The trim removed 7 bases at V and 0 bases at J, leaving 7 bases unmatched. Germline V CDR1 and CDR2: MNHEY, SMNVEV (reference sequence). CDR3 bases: TGTGCCAGCACATTACAGGGGGCTAGCTCTGGGGCCAACGTCCTGACTTTC. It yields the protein CASTLQGASSGANVLTF. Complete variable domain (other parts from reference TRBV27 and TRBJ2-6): EAQVTQNPRYLITVTGKKLTVTCSQNMNHEYMSWYRQDPGLGLRQIYYSMNVEVTDKGDVPEGYKVSRKEKRNFPLILESPSPNQTSLYFCASTLQGASSGANVLTFGAGSRLTVL.

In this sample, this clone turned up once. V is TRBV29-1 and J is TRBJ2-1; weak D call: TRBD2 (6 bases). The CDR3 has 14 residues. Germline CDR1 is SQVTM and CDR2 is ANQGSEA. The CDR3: CTSGDSGSYNEQFF. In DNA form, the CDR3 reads TGCACATCCGGGGATAGCGGATCTTACAATGAGCAGTTCTTC.